Each of the 10 T cell receptor beta chains below was sequenced from the same sample in a study of CD8 T cells in ankylosing spondylitis (dated by TCRdb to 2016 to 2017). The paper's findings and limits, for the study overall: Blood from ankylosing spondylitis patients appeared to be characterized by a TCR beta motif made up of eight highly homologous amino acid variants.

Their recognized antigens are unknown. Library preparation used 5' RACE. The instrument given in TCRdb is Illumina HiSeq 2500. The public reads were quality trimmed at Q25 with fastp and then assembled into clones with MiXCR by TCRdb, keeping productive beta chains. Records with the same CDR3 protein are collapsed into one entry carrying the most frequent genes and DNA. The sample table contains some 840,000 distinct CDR3 sequences; only one count was recorded for approximately 12% of them. The ten most abundant clones make up under 0.6% of the sample. The sample comprised blood, either unsorted or a sorted T cell fraction (not recorded which). The receptors come from a male donor with ankylosing spondylitis.

V usage is TRBV6-5 and J usage is TRBJ1-2; the match to TRBD1 covers 8 bases. The germline gives CDR1 MNHEY, CDR2 SVGAGI. CDR3 length: 13 amino acids. Trimming at V came to 4 bases and at J to 7 bases, leaving 5 bases not matched to a gene. In DNA, the CDR3 is TGTGCCAGCAGTTTAACCCAGGGGGCTGGCTACACCTTC. It encodes CASSLTQGAGYTF.

The V gene is TRBV20-1, the J gene TRBJ2-5; 11 bases agree with TRBD2. This CDR3 contains 15 residues. Germline V gene lookup returns CDR1 DFQATT and CDR2 SNEGSKA (reference sequence). The V segment lost 3 bases and the J segment 5 bases; nucleotides outside the gene matches: 8. CDR3 sequence: CSARRLAGGGETQYF. CDR3 sequence (DNA): TGCAGTGCTAGGAGGCTAGCGGGAGGTGGGGAGACCCAGTACTTC.

This clonotype appeared many times. The chain employs TRBV12-3 or TRBV12-4 and TRBJ1-2; D gene unclear. The CDR3 extends over 12 amino acids. Trimming took off 4 bases at V and 9 bases at J, with 12 bases between the two ends. The CDR3 sequence: CASSSTSMRYTF. The CDR3, as DNA: TGTGCCAGCAGTTCAACTTCCATGCGCTACACCTTC.

The chain recombines TRBV18 with TRBJ2-5, with unresolved D. In germline, CDR1 is KGHSH, CDR2 LQKENI. V shed 1 base and J shed 2 bases, with 11 bases lying between them. This CDR3 is 15 amino acids long. The chain's CDR3 is CASSPLKARQETQYF. The CDR3 region has the DNA TGTGCCAGCTCACCACTGAAAGCGCGGCAAGAGACCCAGTACTTC.

V and J are TRBV7-2 and TRBJ2-1; TRBD2 matches at 9 bases. J lost 5 bases, V lost 5 bases, and 10 bases had no gene match. The length of the CDR3 is 16 residues. The germline CDR1 and CDR2 sequences are SGHTA and FQGNSA. The CDR3 DNA reads TGTGCCAGCAGCCGGGCCAGCGGGGGGATCAACAATGAGCAGTTCTTC. It is translated as CASSRASGGINNEQFF. Together with reference TRBV7-2 and TRBJ2-1, the CDR3 gives the full variable domain: GAGVSQSPSNKVTEKGKDVELRCDPISGHTALYWYRQSLGQGLEFLIYFQGNSAPDKSGLPSDRFSAERTGGSVSTLTIQRTQQEDSAVYLCASSRASGGINNEQFFGPGTRLTVL.

The gene calls are TRBV27 and TRBJ2-6; D tentatively fits TRBD1 or TRBD2 (6 bases each). Trimming stripped 5 bases from V and 1 base from J, with 18 bases between. Per germline, CDR1 MNHEY and CDR2 SMNVEV (reference sequence). The CDR3 spans 18 residues. In DNA, the CDR3 is TGTGCCAGCAGTCCTAGGGGGGTTTCGATTTCTGGGGCCAACGTCCTGACTTTC. Translated, it gives CASSPRGVSISGANVLTF. The full variable domain, completed using reference TRBV27 and TRBJ2-6, is EAQVTQNPRYLITVTGKKLTVTCSQNMNHEYMSWYRQDPGLGLRQIYYSMNVEVTDKGDVPEGYKVSRKEKRNFPLILESPSPNQTSLYFCASSPRGVSISGANVLTFGAGSRLTVL.

This clonotype appeared a few times. The V call is TRBV20-1, the J call TRBJ2-3; the D is unclear. V lost 0 bases and J 2 bases, leaving 9 bases between the germline ends. The germline gives CDR1 DFQATT, CDR2 SNEGSKA (reference sequence). This CDR3 contains 14 residues. The CDR3 reads CSARDTLHTDTQYF. CDR3 DNA: TGCAGTGCTAGAGATACGCTACACACAGATACGCAGTATTTT.

This chain links TRBV11-2 with TRBJ2-7; tentative D call: TRBD2 (6 bases). Germline values: CDR1 SGHAT, CDR2 FQNNGV. Trimming removed 5 bases from V and 5 bases from J, with 10 bases in between. The CDR3 is 12 amino acids. CDR3 sequence reads: CASSPTSNEQYF. The CDR3 coding sequence is TGTGCCAGCAGCCCGACTAGTAACGAGCAGTACTTC.

The V gene is TRBV20-1, the J gene TRBJ2-1; D possibly matches TRBD1 or TRBD2 (5 bases each). V was trimmed by 3 bases and J by 0 bases, leaving 15 bases between them. The length of the CDR3 is 16 residues. The germline CDR1 and CDR2 sequences are DFQATT and SNEGSKA (reference sequence). CDR3 nucleotides: TGCAGTGCTAGGGTTAGGGACCCTGCCTCCTACAATGAGCAGTTCTTC. This gives the protein CSARVRDPASYNEQFF.

The chain joins TRBV20-1 to TRBJ2-1; D is possibly TRBD1 (6 bases). The ends were cut back, 5 bases at V and 7 bases at J, with 9 bases in the middle. This CDR3 is built from 11 residues. From germline, CDR1 is DFQATT and CDR2 SNEGSKA (reference sequence). The CDR3 DNA sequence: TGCAGTGCTGGGGGCTTAAATGAGCAGTTCTTC. Its translation is CSAGGLNEQFF.